These 18 T cell receptor beta chains came from one sample sequenced in a study of T cell repertoires in cytomegalovirus infection. TCRdb analysed the reads with MiXCR anew, one entry per CDR3 protein. Here the sample spans 570,000 or so distinct CDR3 sequences, 40% being singletons. These receptors have no identified antigens. The input for sequencing was cultured PBMCs, taken from culture after CMV antigen stimulation. All receptors come from a human donor in good health (CMV status not recorded). Some clones in this sample may be carry-over from other donors' samples.

The chain uses TRBV18 and TRBJ2-6; 8 nucleotides agree with TRBD1. The CDR3 sequence is 18 residues long. The germline gives CDR1 KGHSH, CDR2 LQKENI. V lost 3 bases and J lost 0; bases outside the gene matches: 7. The CDR3 region has the DNA TGTGCCAGCTCACCCTTCCTCAGGGGGCCCTCTGGGGCCAACGTCCTGACTTTC. Its protein is CASSPFLRGPSGANVLTF.

This clonotype was counted ten times or more. The chain uses TRBV11-2 and TRBJ2-7; tentative D call: TRBD1 (6 bases). The CDR3 is made up of 13 amino acids. Germline V gives CDR1 SGHAT, CDR2 FQNNGV. Trimming removed 5 bases from V and 2 bases from J, with 10 bases in between. Written as DNA, the CDR3 is TGTGCCAGCAGCCCGCAGGGGCCCTACGAGCAGTACTTC. Its protein is CASSPQGPYEQYF.

The chain carries TRBV7-9 and TRBJ2-1; D is unclear. Trimming cost V 8 bases and J 3 bases, with 20 bases left between them. The CDR3 runs 16 residues. Germline V gene sequence: CDR1 SEHNR, CDR2 FQNEAQ (reference sequence). CDR3 residues: CASFRSGYGDYNEQFF. For the CDR3, the DNA is TGTGCCAGCTTCCGATCCGGCTACGGAGACTACAATGAGCAGTTCTTC.

This clonotype was observed a handful of times. The rearrangement links TRBV5-1 to TRBJ2-7, with a tentative D call TRBD2 (6 bases). Germline V gene lookup returns CDR1 SGHRS and CDR2 YFSETQ. The CDR3 is 14 amino acids. The V end was cut by 4 bases, the J end by 3 bases, with 14 bases between. CDR3 DNA sequence: TGCGCCAGCAGCCCCCGGGAGACCTACTACGAGCAGTACTTC. It is translated as CASSPRETYYEQYF.

This chain joins TRBV4-3 and TRBJ2-3, with D tentatively TRBD1 or TRBD2 (6 bases each). Deletions cut 8 bases from V and 8 bases from J, with 32 bases between. This CDR3 has 18 residues. Germline-derived CDR1 and CDR2 are LGHNA and YSLEER. The CDR3 region is CASPGSRSGWQGRGTQYF. The CDR3 DNA is TGCGCCAGCCCCGGGAGCCGCTCGGGTTGGCAGGGGAGAGGTACGCAGTATTTT.

The chain is built from TRBV11-2 and TRBJ2-5; D gene ambiguous. Deletions cut 5 bases from V and 5 bases from J, with 12 bases between. The V gene's germline CDR1 is SGHAT and CDR2 FQNNGV. This CDR3 region has 13 residues. DNA of the CDR3: TGTGCCAGCAGCATCCTGCAACTGGAGACCCAGTACTTC. Protein sequence: CASSILQLETQYF.

This clonotype was seen a few times. The gene calls are TRBV7-2 and TRBJ2-7; 7 bases are a match to TRBD1. The CDR3 consists of 14 residues. Germline V gives CDR1 SGHTA, CDR2 FQGNSA. The V segment lost 3 bases and the J segment 7 bases; nucleotides outside the gene matches: 9. CDR3 nucleotides: TGTGCCAGCAGCTTGCGGACAGGCCTTAAAGAGCAGTACTTC. Translated, it gives CASSLRTGLKEQYF.

CDR3 sequence reads: CASTDWGRDLPGTQYF. For the CDR3, the DNA is TGTGCCAGCACCGACTGGGGCCGGGACTTACCTGGGACCCAGTACTTC. This sequence joins TRBV6-1 and TRBJ2-5, with D tentatively TRBD2 (6 bases). Trimming left V 7 bases short and J 7 bases short, with 25 bases between. The CDR3 runs to 16 residues. The germline gives CDR1 MNHNS, CDR2 SASEGT.

The chain carries TRBV10-3 and TRBJ2-1, with D perhaps TRBD1 or TRBD2 (7 bases each). The germline V and J ends were trimmed by 4 bases and 8 bases, with 33 bases remaining between them. This CDR3 spans 20 amino acids. Germline V gene lookup returns CDR1 ENHRY and CDR2 SYGVKD. CDR3 DNA: TGTGCCATCAGTGGGTCCGGCAGGGGGGGGCAGCCGGAGAGGGTAGATGAGCAGTTCTTC. Protein: CAISGSGRGGQPERVDEQFF.

This clonotype has ten or more counts. The CDR3 DNA is TGTGCCAGCAGCTTAGTCTGCCCCTATCAGCCCCAGCATTTT. Protein sequence: CASSLVCPYQPQHF. The rearrangement links TRBV7-4 to TRBJ1-5, with unresolved D. The CDR3 has 14 residues. Germline lookup yields CDR1 SGHVT and CDR2 SQSDAQ. Between the trimmed V and J ends, which lost 1 base and 5 bases, there was a span of 9 bases.

This clonotype has ten or more counts. The genes are TRBV12-3 or TRBV12-4 and TRBJ2-1; weak D call: TRBD1 (5 bases). This CDR3 has 13 amino acids. V lost 2 bases to trimming and J lost 5 bases, with 7 bases between them. CDR3 nucleotides: TGTGCCAGCAGTTTAAGCAGGGACAATGAGCAGTTCTTC. Amino acid sequence: CASSLSRDNEQFF.

The genes are TRBV20-1 and TRBJ1-6, with unresolved D. V lost 1 base, J lost 0 bases, and 7 bases lay in between. CDR1 DFQATT and CDR2 SNEGSKA come from the germline V gene (reference sequence). CDR3 length: 15 amino acids. The CDR3 loop reads CSARVPPSYNSPLHF. CDR3 nucleotides: TGCAGTGCTAGAGTCCCTCCCTCCTATAATTCACCCCTCCACTTT.

This clonotype occurred a few times. The gene calls are TRBV20-1 and TRBJ2-3; 13 nucleotides line up with TRBD2. Germline lookup yields CDR1 DFQATT and CDR2 SNEGSKA (reference sequence). Unmatched junction bases numbered 4, after V lost 5 bases and J lost 2 bases. The CDR3 runs 15 residues. In DNA form, the CDR3 reads TGCAGTGCTTTTACTAGCGGGAGGGCCACAGATACGCAGTATTTT. Protein product: CSAFTSGRATDTQYF.

The gene calls are TRBV7-9 and TRBJ1-1; D is possibly TRBD1 (5 bases). The germline V gene encodes CDR1 SEHNR and CDR2 FQNEAQ (reference sequence). V lost 4 bases and J lost 5, with 14 bases in between. This CDR3 contains 14 residues. For the CDR3, the DNA is TGTGCCAGCAGCTCCCAGGGAGAGCGGACTGAAGCTTTCTTT. It yields the protein CASSSQGERTEAFF.

This sequence joins TRBV3-1 and TRBJ1-5, with D perhaps matching TRBD1 (6 bases). V was clipped by 4 bases and J by 3 bases, with 16 bases between them. The V gene's germline CDR1 is LGHDT and CDR2 YNNKEL (reference sequence). The CDR3 runs to 16 residues. The CDR3 DNA is TGTGCCAGCAGCCCCCGGGACATGGGGCTCAATCAGCCCCAGCATTTT. Amino acids: CASSPRDMGLNQPQHF.

The chain links TRBV7-9 to TRBJ1-1, with D unresolved. Germline V gene data show CDR1 as SEHNR and CDR2 as FQNEAQ (reference sequence). Trimming cost V 2 bases and J 10 bases, with 11 bases left between them. The CDR3 consists of 12 residues. For the CDR3, the DNA is TGTGCCAGCAGCTTATTGGCCGCAGCAGCTTTCTTT. Its translation: CASSLLAAAAFF.

The chain is built from TRBV19 and TRBJ2-1, with D possibly being TRBD2 (6 bases). The CDR3 has 16 amino acids. Trimming left V 2 bases short and J 4 bases short, with 15 bases between. Germline CDR1 and CDR2: LNHDA and SQIVND (reference sequence). In DNA form, the CDR3 reads TGTGCCAGTAGTATAAGGGGCGCCGCGGGATACAATGAGCAGTTCTTC. The encoded protein is CASSIRGAAGYNEQFF.

This clonotype was recorded once. The chain uses TRBV29-1 and TRBJ1-1, with D uncertain. The V gene's germline CDR1 is SQVTM and CDR2 ANQGSEA. This CDR3 contains 15 residues. Deletions cut 7 bases from V and 0 bases from J, with 18 bases between. CDR3 in amino acids: CSACRNTIMNTEAFF. Here the CDR3 DNA reads TGCAGCGCTTGTAGAAATACCATAATGAACACTGAAGCTTTCTTT.